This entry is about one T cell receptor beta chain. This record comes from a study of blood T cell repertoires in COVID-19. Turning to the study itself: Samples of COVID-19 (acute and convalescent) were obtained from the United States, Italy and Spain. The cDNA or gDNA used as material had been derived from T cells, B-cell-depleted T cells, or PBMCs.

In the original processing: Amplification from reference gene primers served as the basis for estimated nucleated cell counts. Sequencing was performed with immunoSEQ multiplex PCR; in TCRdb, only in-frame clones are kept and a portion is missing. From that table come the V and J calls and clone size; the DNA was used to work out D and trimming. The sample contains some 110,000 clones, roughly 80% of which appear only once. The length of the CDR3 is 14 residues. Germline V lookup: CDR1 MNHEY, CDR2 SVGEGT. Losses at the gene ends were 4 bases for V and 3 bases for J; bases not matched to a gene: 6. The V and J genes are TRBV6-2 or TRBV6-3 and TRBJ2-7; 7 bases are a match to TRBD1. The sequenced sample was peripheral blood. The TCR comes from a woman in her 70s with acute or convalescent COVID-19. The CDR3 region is CASSSPRGLYEQYF. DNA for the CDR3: TGTGCCAGCAGTTCGCCAAGGGGGCTCTACGAGCAGTACTTC.